This TCR beta chain derives from a study of blood T cell repertoires in COVID-19. Here immunoSEQ multiplex PCR was the method, and the copy in TCRdb shows in-frame clones only, minus some. The sample holds 150,000 to 250,000 clones; almost 85% are singletons and the top ten take roughly 6.9%. Germline loops: CDR1 LNHDA, CDR2 SQIVND (reference sequence). The germline V and J ends were trimmed by 3 bases and 6 bases, with 12 bases remaining between them. The length of the CDR3 is 14 residues. The sequence came from a human donor with acute or convalescent COVID-19. The donor label of this sample is uncertain. The sequencing input was peripheral blood. The V gene is TRBV19, the J gene TRBJ1-5; possibly TRBD1 for D (6 bases). CDR3 loop: CASSIQGSSQPQHF. CDR3 DNA sequence: TGTGCCAGTAGTATTCAGGGGTCTAGTCAGCCCCAGCATTTT.